The 20 T cell receptor beta chains presented below share a single source sample, sequenced in a study of technical replicates of blood from a handful of donors. Here immunoSEQ multiplex PCR was the method, and the copy in TCRdb shows in-frame clones only, minus some. The repertoire holds about 75,000 clones, with 95% to 98% as singletons. The sequencing sample was made of T cells isolated from PBMCs. These receptors all stem from a human donor in good health.

In DNA form, the CDR3 reads TGTGCCAGCAGTAACAGCCACGCGGGGTGGCAGTATTTT. This sequence encodes CASSNSHAGWQYF. This chain links TRBV6-5 with TRBJ2-3; TRBD2 might be the D (6 bases). This CDR3 region has 13 residues. From germline, CDR1 is MNHEY and CDR2 SVGAGI. With 5 bases removed from V and 11 bases from J, the gap between germline ends came to 17 bases.

The chain uses TRBV28 and TRBJ1-2, with D tentatively TRBD1 (5 bases). The length of the CDR3 is 15 residues. Trimming shortened V by 2 bases and J by 2 bases, and 12 bases separated the two germline ends. Germline V gives CDR1 MDHEN, CDR2 SYDVKM. The CDR3 nucleotides are TGTGCCAGCAGTTTAGCGCAACAGGCGAACTATGGCTACACCTTC. Protein sequence: CASSLAQQANYGYTF.

The chain recombines TRBV21-1 with TRBJ1-2; TRBD1, the table's D call, lacks a check against the DNA. TRBV21-1 is assigned pseudogene status. The CDR3 covers 14 residues. In DNA, the CDR3 is TGTGCCAGCAGCAAGGACAGATCAAACTATGGCTACACCTTC. Its protein is CASSKDRSNYGYTF.

The chain combines TRBV5-1 with TRBJ1-4; 8 bases line up with TRBD1. Germline assignment: CDR1 SGHRS and CDR2 YFSETQ. V shed 4 bases and J 8 bases; nucleotides not matched to a gene: 10. The CDR3 is made up of 15 amino acids. CDR3: CASSSGQGPREKLFF. The CDR3 DNA sequence: TGCGCCAGCAGCAGCGGACAGGGCCCGAGGGAAAAACTGTTTTTT.

This clone came up once. The chain combines TRBV27 with TRBJ1-1; no definite D call. The V end lost 4 bases, the J end lost 4 bases, and 19 bases lay between the germline ends. CDR1 is MNHEY, CDR2 SMNVEV, per germline (reference sequence). The CDR3 extends over 16 amino acids. The CDR3 reads CASSSTLGGRGTEAFF. Here the CDR3 DNA reads TGTGCCAGCAGTTCCACCCTGGGCGGGCGGGGCACTGAAGCTTTCTTT.

This clone has more than one count but fewer than ten. V and J are TRBV19 and TRBJ1-4, with D possibly matching TRBD1 (5 bases). The germline CDR1 and CDR2 sequences are LNHDA and SQIVND (reference sequence). The V gene lost 6 bases and the J gene lost 0 bases, with 11 bases spanning the gap. This CDR3 is built from 15 residues. The CDR3 nucleotides are TGTGCCAGTAGGAAACAGGCTACAACTAATGAAAAACTGTTTTTT. It specifies CASRKQATTNEKLFF.

The chain has TRBV18 and TRBJ1-1; 8 bases are a match to TRBD1. This CDR3 comprises 14 residues. V lost 5 bases to trimming and J lost 1 base; unmatched junction nucleotides: 3. CDR1 and CDR2 from the germline V gene are KGHSH and LQKENI. The CDR3 sequence: CASSAGQGNTEAFF. The CDR3 coding sequence is TGTGCCAGCTCAGCAGGACAGGGGAACACTGAAGCTTTCTTT.

The chain uses TRBV4-1 and TRBJ2-2; tentative D call: TRBD1 (6 bases). Looked up from germline, CDR1 is MGHRA and CDR2 is YSYEKL. The CDR3 spans 15 residues. V lost 3 bases and J 7 bases, leaving 15 bases between the germline ends. The CDR3 is CASSQKEQGFGELFF. DNA for the CDR3: TGCGCCAGCAGCCAGAAAGAACAGGGATTCGGGGAGCTGTTTTTT.

The chain has TRBV11-2 and TRBJ2-4; possibly TRBD1 for D (5 bases). Trimming left V 2 bases short and J 9 bases short, with 14 bases between. This CDR3 region has 14 residues. Germline V gene sequence: CDR1 SGHAT, CDR2 FQNNGV. For the CDR3, the DNA is TGTGCCAGCAGCTTAAATTCAGGGCAGGGCATTCAGTACTTC. Translated: CASSLNSGQGIQYF. The whole variable domain, remainder taken from reference TRBV11-2 and TRBJ2-4, is EAGVAQSPRYKIIEKRQSVAFWCNPISGHATLYWYQQILGQGPKLLIQFQNNGVVDDSQLPKDRFSAERLKGVDSTLKIQPAKLEDSAVYLCASSLNSGQGIQYFGAGTRLSVL.

This rearrangement joins TRBV2 to TRBJ1-5; D might be TRBD1 (5 bases). V was trimmed by 5 bases and J by 9 bases, leaving 11 bases between them. CDR1 and CDR2 (germline): SNHLY, FYNNEI. This CDR3 contains 12 residues. The CDR3 here is CASSPGLPPQHF. Written as DNA, the CDR3 is TGTGCCAGCAGTCCGGGACTGCCGCCCCAGCATTTT.

The V call is TRBV7-9, the J call TRBJ2-7; 11 bases are shared with TRBD2. Losses at the gene ends were 6 bases for V and 5 bases for J; bases not matched to a gene: 6. Looked up from germline, CDR1 is SEHNR and CDR2 is FQNEAQ (reference sequence). The CDR3 totals 14 residues. The CDR3 protein is CASSFSGGADEQYF. DNA for the CDR3: TGTGCCAGCAGTTTTAGCGGGGGGGCGGACGAGCAGTACTTC.

The J gene is TRBJ1-1, the V gene TRBV6-1; maybe TRBD1 (6 bases). Germline V gives CDR1 MNHNS, CDR2 SASEGT. The V and J ends lost 6 bases and 11 bases respectively, with 10 bases between them. The length of the CDR3 is 10 residues. The CDR3 sequence is CASSTGRAFF. The DNA of the CDR3 is TGTGCCAGCAGCACAGGGCGGGCTTTCTTT.

The rearrangement joins TRBV4-2 to TRBJ1-2; 8 bases map to TRBD1. This CDR3 spans 15 amino acids. V shed 0 bases and J 6 bases; nucleotides not matched to a gene: 6. The germline V gene encodes CDR1 LGHNA and CDR2 YNFKEQ. CDR3 region: CASSQDRGTGDGYTF. CDR3 coding DNA: TGTGCCAGCAGCCAAGACAGGGGGACAGGTGATGGCTACACCTTC.

The rearrangement uses TRBV7-2 and TRBJ2-7; D gene unclear. The CDR3 is made up of 12 amino acids. The V gene's germline CDR1 is SGHTA and CDR2 FQGNSA. V dropped 5 bases and J dropped 3 bases, with 8 bases sitting between them. The CDR3 coding sequence is TGTGCCAGCAGCGAGGCCTTCTACGAGCAGTACTTC. Translation: CASSEAFYEQYF.

This sequence joins TRBV4-1 and TRBJ2-2, with D maybe TRBD1 (6 bases). This CDR3 is built from 14 residues. Deletions cut 5 bases from V and 0 bases from J, with 7 bases between. Germline CDR1 is MGHRA and CDR2 is YSYEKL. CDR3 residues: CASSAGANTGELFF. The CDR3 coding sequence is TGCGCCAGCAGCGCAGGGGCGAACACCGGGGAGCTGTTTTTT.

The V call is TRBV10-1, the J call TRBJ2-7; 10 bases agree with TRBD1. This CDR3 is built from 14 residues. After removal of 8 bases from V and 7 bases from J, the junction contained 11 bases not matched to a gene. Germline CDR1 WNHNN, CDR2 SYGVQD (reference sequence). The CDR3 region is CASAPGQGRWEQYF. For the CDR3, the DNA is TGCGCCAGCGCGCCGGGACAGGGGAGATGGGAGCAGTACTTC.

The chain has TRBV10-3 and TRBJ2-5, with 8 nucleotides matching TRBD2. The length of the CDR3 is 15 residues. Trimming took 3 bases from V and 4 from J; bases not matched to a gene: 7. From germline, CDR1 is ENHRY and CDR2 SYGVKD. CDR3: CAISEVSGGRETQYF. CDR3 coding DNA: TGTGCCATCAGTGAAGTATCGGGGGGGAGAGAGACCCAGTACTTC.

The chain uses TRBV28 and TRBJ2-7; possible D gene TRBD2, 6 bases. V was pared by 4 bases and J by 4 bases, with 17 bases between. The CDR3 is made up of 15 amino acids. Germline V gene sequence: CDR1 MDHEN, CDR2 SYDVKM. The CDR3 loop is CASSSPGGFVYEQYF. DNA for the CDR3: TGTGCCAGCAGTTCGCCTGGAGGGTTCGTGTACGAGCAGTACTTC. Together with reference TRBV28 and TRBJ2-7, the CDR3 gives the full variable domain: DVKVTQSSRYLVKRTGEKVFLECVQDMDHENMFWYRQDPGLGLRLIYFSYDVKMKEKGDIPEGYSVSREKKERFSLILESASTNQTSMYLCASSSPGGFVYEQYFGPGTRLTVT.

The V and J genes are TRBV28 and TRBJ2-1, with TRBD2 as a possible D gene (5 bases). V gave up 6 bases and J gave up 9 bases, with 24 bases separating them. The CDR3 runs 16 residues. CDR1 and CDR2 (germline): MDHEN, SYDVKM. CDR3 in amino acids: CASRPMLAPKGPEQFF. The CDR3 DNA follows: TGTGCCAGCAGGCCGATGCTAGCTCCGAAGGGCCCTGAGCAGTTCTTC.

This clone showed up just once. J is TRBJ1-5 and V is TRBV30, with TRBD1 matching over 8 bases. The CDR3 has 14 residues. V lost 4 bases to trimming and J lost 7 bases; unmatched junction nucleotides: 9. Germline V gene lookup returns CDR1 GTSNPN and CDR2 SVGIG (reference sequence). Here the CDR3 DNA reads TGTGCCTGGAAACCCAGGGGGCTACGGCAGCCCCAGCATTTT. Translation: CAWKPRGLRQPQHF.